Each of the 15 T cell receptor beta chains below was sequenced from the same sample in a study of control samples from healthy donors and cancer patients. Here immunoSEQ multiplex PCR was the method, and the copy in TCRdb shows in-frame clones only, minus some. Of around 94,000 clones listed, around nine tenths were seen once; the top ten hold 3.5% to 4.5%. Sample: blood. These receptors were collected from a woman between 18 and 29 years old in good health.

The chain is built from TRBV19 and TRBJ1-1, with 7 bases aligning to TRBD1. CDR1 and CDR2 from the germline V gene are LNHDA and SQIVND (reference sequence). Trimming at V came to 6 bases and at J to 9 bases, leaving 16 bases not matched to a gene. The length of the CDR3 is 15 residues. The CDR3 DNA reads TGTGCCAGTAGCCAATATCTCGGACAGGATGTCCAAGCTTTCTTT. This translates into CASSQYLGQDVQAFF.

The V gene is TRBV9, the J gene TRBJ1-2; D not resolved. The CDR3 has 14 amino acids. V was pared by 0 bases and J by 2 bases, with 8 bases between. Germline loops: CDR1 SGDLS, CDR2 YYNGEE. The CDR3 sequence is CASSVGSGNYGYTF. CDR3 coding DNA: TGTGCCAGCAGCGTAGGATCAGGAAACTATGGCTACACCTTC. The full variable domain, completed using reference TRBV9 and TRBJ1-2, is DSGVTQTPKHLITATGQRVTLRCSPRSGDLSVYWYQQSLDQGLQFLIQYYNGEERAKGNILERFSAQQFPDLHSELNLSSLELGDSALYFCASSVGSGNYGYTFGSGTRLTVV.

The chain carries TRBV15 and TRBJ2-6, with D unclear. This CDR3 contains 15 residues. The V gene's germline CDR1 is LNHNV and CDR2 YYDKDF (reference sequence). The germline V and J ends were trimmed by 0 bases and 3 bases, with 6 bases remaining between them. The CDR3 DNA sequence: TGTGCCACCAGCAGAGAATGGAGTGGGGCCAACGTCCTGACTTTC. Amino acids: CATSREWSGANVLTF. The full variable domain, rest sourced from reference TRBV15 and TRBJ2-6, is DAMVIQNPRYQVTQFGKPVTLSCSQTLNHNVMYWYQQKSSQAPKLLFHYYDKDFNNEADTPDNFQSRRPNTSFCFLDIRSPGLGDTAMYLCATSREWSGANVLTFGAGSRLTVL.

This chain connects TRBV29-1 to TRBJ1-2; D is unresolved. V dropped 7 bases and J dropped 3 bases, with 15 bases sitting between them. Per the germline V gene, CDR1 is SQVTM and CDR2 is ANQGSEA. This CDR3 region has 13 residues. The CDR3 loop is CSAGPEAYYGYTF. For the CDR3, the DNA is TGCAGCGCTGGACCCGAGGCATACTATGGCTACACCTTC.

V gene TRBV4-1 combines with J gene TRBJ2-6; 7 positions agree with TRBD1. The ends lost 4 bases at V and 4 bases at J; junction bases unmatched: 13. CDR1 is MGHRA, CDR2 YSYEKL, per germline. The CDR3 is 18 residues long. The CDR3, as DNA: TGCGCCAGCAGCCTACCGGGACAGCCCTCGAGCGGGGCCAACGTCCTGACTTTC. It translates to CASSLPGQPSSGANVLTF.

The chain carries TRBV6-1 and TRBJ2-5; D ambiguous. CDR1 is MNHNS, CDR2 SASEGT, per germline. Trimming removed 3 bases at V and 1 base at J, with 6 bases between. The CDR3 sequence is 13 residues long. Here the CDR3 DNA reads TGTGCCAGCAGTGACGGGTTCCAAGAGACCCAGTACTTC. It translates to CASSDGFQETQYF.

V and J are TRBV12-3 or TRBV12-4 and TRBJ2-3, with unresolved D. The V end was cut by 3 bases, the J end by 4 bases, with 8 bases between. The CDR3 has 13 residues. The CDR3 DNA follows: TGTGCCAGCAGTTTCTCGGGCGCAGATACGCAGTATTTT. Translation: CASSFSGADTQYF.

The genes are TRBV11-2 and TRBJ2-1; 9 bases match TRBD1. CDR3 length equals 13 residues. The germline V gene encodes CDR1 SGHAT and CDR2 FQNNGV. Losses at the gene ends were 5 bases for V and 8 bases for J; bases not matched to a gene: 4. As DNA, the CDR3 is TGTGCCAGCAGCAGGGACAGGGACGATGAGCAGTTCTTC. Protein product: CASSRDRDDEQFF.

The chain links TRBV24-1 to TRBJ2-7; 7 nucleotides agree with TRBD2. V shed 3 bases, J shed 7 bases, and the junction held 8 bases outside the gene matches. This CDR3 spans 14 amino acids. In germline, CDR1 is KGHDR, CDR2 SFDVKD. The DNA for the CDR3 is TGTGCCACCAGTGATCGCAGGGAGGGTGAAGAGCAGTACTTC. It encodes CATSDRREGEEQYF.

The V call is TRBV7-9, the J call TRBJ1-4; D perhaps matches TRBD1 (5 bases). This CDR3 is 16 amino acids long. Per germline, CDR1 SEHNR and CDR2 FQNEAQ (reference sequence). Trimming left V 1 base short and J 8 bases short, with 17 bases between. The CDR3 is CASSLGRSQAGEKLFF. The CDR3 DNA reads TGTGCCAGCAGCTTAGGGCGGAGTCAGGCAGGGGAAAAACTGTTTTTT.

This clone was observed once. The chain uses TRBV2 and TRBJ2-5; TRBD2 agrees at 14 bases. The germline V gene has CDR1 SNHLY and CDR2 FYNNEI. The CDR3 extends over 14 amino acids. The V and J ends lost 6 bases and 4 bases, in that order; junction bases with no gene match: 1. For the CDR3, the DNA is TGTGCCAGCAGCGGGACTAGCGGGGGAGAGACCCAGTACTTC. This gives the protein CASSGTSGGETQYF.

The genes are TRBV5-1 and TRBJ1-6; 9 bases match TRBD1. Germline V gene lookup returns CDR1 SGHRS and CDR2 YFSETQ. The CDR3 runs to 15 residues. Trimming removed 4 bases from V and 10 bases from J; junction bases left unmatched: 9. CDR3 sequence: CASSEGDRDISPLHF. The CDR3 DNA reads TGCGCCAGCAGCGAAGGGGACAGGGATATCTCACCCCTCCACTTT.

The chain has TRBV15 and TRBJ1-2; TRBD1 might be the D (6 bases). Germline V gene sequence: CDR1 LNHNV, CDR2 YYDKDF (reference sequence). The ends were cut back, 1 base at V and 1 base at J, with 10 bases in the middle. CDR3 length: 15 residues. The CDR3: CATSRARGHNYGYTF. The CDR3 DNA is TGTGCCACCAGCAGAGCCCGGGGGCATAACTATGGCTACACCTTC.

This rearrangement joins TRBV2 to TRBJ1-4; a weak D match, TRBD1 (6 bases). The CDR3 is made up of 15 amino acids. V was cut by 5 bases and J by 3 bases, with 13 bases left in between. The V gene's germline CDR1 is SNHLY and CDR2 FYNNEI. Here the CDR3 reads CASSWGAGANEKLFF. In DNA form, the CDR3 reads TGTGCCAGCAGTTGGGGGGCAGGGGCTAATGAAAAACTGTTTTTT.

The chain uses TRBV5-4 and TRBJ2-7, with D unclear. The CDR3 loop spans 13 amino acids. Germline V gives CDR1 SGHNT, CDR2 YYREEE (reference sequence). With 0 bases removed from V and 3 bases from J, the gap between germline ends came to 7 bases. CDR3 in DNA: TGTGCCAGCAGCTTGGGCCCGAACTACGAGCAGTACTTC. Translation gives CASSLGPNYEQYF.